This T cell receptor (beta chain) was documented in a study of T cells expressing NK-cell markers. Study-level information: One of the eight sequenced donors was seronegative, whereas the other seven were HCMV-seropositive. Study findings and constraints: Top CD8+ clonotypes included the dominant CD3+CD56+NKG2C+ clonotypes in six donors.

After re-calling the 5' RACE reads, TCRdb lists one entry per CDR3 protein, DNA absent. The listing records fewer than 550,000 distinct CDR3 sequences. Note on this clonotype: Its antigen is unknown.

The length of the CDR3 is 19 residues. CDR1 is MGHRA, CDR2 YSYEKL, per germline. The chain has TRBV4-1 and TRBJ2-1; there is no DNA to check the TCRdb D call of TRBD2. This sequence originates from a woman aged 50 to 60 in good health. Sequenced input: blood T cells: a sorted CD56 or NKG2C T cell subset, CD4+ or CD8+ T cells, or bulk PBMC T cells (not recorded which). CDR3 protein: CASSQGTSGIGGLYNEQFF.